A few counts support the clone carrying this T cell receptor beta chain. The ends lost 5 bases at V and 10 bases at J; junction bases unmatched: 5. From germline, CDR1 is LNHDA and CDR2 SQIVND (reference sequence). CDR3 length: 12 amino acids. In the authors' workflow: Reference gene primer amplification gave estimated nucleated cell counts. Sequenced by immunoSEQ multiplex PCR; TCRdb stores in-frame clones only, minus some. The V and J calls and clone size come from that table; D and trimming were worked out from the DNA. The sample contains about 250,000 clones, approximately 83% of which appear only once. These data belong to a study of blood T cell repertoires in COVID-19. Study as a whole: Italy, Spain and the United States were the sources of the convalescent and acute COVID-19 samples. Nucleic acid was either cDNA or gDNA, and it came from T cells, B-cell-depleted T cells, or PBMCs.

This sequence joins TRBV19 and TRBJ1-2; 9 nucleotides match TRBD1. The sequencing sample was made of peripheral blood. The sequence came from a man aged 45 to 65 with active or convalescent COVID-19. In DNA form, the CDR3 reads TGTGCCAGTAGTCCGGGACAGGGTTTCTACACCTTC. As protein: CASSPGQGFYTF.